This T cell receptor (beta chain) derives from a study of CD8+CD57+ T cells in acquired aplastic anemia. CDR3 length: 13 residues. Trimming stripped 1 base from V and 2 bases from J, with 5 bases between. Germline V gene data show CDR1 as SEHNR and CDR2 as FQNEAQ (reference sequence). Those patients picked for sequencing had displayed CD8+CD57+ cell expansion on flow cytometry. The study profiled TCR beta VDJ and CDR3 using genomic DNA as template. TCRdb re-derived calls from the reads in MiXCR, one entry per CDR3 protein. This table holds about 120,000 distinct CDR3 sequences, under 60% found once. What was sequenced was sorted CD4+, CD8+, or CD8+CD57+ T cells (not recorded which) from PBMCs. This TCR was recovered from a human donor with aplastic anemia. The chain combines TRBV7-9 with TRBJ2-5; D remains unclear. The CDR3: CASSLVGQETQYF. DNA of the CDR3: TGTGCCAGCAGCTTAGTTGGTCAAGAGACCCAGTACTTC.